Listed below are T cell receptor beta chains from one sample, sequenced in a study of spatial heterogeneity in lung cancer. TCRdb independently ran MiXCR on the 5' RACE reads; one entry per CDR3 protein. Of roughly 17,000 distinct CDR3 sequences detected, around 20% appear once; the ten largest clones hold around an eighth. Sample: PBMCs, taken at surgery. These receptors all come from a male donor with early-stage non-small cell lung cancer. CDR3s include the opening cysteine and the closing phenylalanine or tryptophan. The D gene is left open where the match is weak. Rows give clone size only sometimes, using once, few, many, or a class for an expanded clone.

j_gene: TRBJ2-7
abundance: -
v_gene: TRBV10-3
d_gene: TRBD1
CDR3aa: CAISAGQVTYEQYF
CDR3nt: TGTGCCATCAGTGCAGGACAGGTGACCTACGAGCAGTACTTC

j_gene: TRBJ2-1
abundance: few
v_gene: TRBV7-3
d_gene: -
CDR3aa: CASSLGHPNEQFF
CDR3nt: TGTGCCAGCAGCTTAGGACATCCCAATGAGCAGTTCTTC

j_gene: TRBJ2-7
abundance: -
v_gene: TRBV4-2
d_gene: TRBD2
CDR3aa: CASSQLGRTSNSHRSYEQYF
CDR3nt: TGTGCCAGCAGCCAACTCGGTCGGACTAGCAACTCACATAGGTCCTACGAGCAGTACTTC

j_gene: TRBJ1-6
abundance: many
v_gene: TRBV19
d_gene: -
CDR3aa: CASTDRNSPLHF
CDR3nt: TGTGCCAGCACCGACCGCAATTCACCCCTCCACTTT

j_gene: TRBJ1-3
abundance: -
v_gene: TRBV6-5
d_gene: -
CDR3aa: CASSYGSGNTIYF
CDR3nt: TGTGCCAGCAGTTACGGCTCTGGAAACACCATATATTTT

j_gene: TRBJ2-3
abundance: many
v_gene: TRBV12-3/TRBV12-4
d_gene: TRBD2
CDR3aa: CASSFSGGTDTQYF
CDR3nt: TGTGCCAGCAGTTTTAGCGGGGGCACAGATACGCAGTATTTT

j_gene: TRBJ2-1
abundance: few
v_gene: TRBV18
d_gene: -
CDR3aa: CASSPRATGNNEQFF
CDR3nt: TGTGCCAGCTCACCCCGGGCTACGGGGAATAATGAGCAGTTCTTC

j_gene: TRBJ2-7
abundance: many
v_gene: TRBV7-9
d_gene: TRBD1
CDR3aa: CASSQGTGTEQYF
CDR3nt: TGTGCCAGCAGCCAAGGGACAGGAACCGAGCAGTACTTC

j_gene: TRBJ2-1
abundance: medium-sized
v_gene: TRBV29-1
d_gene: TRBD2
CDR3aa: CSVEPSGRNNEQFF
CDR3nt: TGCAGCGTTGAGCCTAGCGGGAGAAACAATGAGCAGTTCTTC

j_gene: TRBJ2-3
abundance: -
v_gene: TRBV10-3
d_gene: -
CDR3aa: CALKGSSSTDTQYF
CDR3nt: TGTGCCCTAAAGGGGTCTTCTAGCACAGATACGCAGTATTTT

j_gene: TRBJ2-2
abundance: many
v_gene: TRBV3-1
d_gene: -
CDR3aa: CASSRGSVQNGVGELFF
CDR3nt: TGTGCCAGTTCCCGGGGATCGGTCCAGAACGGGGTCGGGGAGCTGTTTTTT

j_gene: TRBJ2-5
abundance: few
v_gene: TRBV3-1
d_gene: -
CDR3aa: CASGKETQYF
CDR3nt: TGTGCCAGCGGGAAAGAGACCCAGTACTTC

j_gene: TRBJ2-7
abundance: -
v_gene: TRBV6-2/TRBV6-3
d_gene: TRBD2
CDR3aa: CASRFPGAGAFTVSYEQYF
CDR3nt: TGTGCCAGCAGATTCCCCGGAGCGGGGGCCTTCACCGTCTCCTACGAGCAGTACTTC

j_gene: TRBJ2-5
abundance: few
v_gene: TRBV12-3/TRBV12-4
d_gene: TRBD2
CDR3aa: CASSFSGDGTQYF
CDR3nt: TGTGCCAGCAGTTTTAGCGGGGACGGGACCCAGTACTTC

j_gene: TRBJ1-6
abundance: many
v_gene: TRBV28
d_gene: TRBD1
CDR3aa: CASNSERQGASPLHF
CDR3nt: TGTGCCAGCAACTCCGAAAGACAGGGGGCTTCACCCCTCCACTTT

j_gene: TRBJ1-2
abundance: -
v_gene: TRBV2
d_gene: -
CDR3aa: CASSAGTQYGYTF
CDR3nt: TGTGCCAGCAGTGCCGGGACCCAGTATGGCTACACCTTC

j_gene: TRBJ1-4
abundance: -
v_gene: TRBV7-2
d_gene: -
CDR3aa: CASSLAGIEKLFF
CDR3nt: TGTGCCAGCAGCTTAGCAGGGATTGAAAAACTGTTTTTT

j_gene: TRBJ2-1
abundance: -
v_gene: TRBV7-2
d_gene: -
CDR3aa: CASSAGANEQFF
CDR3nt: TGTGCCAGCAGCGCCGGGGCCAATGAGCAGTTCTTC

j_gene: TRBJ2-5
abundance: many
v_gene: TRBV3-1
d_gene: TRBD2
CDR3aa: CASSQRWGGSETQYF
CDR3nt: TGTGCCAGCAGCCAAAGGTGGGGGGGAAGTGAGACCCAGTACTTC

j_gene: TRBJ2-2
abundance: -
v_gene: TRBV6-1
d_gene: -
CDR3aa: CATLPSAGIPGELFF
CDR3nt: TGTGCCACTTTGCCCTCCGCGGGGATTCCGGGGGAGCTGTTTTTT

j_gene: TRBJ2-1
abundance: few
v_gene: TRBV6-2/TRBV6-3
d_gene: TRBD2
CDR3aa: CASKGPSGGDEQFF
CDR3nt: TGTGCCAGCAAGGGCCCTAGCGGGGGGGATGAGCAGTTCTTC

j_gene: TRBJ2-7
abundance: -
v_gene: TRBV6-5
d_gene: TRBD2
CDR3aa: CASSYSGSGAGEQYF
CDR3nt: TGTGCCAGCAGTTACTCGGGTAGCGGGGCCGGGGAGCAGTACTTC

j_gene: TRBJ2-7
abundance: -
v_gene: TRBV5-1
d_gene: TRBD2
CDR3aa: CASSLAGLAGTEQYF
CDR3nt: TGCGCCAGCAGCTTGGCAGGGCTAGCGGGTACAGAGCAGTACTTC

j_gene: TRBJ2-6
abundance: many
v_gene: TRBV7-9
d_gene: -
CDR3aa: CASSQLWGSGANVLTF
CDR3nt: TGTGCCAGCAGCCAACTCTGGGGGTCTGGGGCCAACGTCCTGACTTTC

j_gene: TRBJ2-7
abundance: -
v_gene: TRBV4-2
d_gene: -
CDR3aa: CASSHSGGNEQYF
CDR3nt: TGTGCCAGCAGCCATTCAGGGGGGAACGAGCAGTACTTC

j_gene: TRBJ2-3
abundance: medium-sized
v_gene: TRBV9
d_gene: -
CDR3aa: CASSTGLSTDTQYF
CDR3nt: TGTGCCAGCAGCACGGGACTTAGCACAGATACGCAGTATTTT

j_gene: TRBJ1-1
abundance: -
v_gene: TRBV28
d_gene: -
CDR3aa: CASSSPHEGSYTEAFF
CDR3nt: TGTGCCAGCAGTTCCCCTCATGAGGGCTCGTACACTGAAGCTTTCTTT

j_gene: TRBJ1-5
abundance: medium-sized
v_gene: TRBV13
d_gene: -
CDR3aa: CASSLQGSQPQHF
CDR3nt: TGTGCCAGCAGCTTACAGGGTTCTCAGCCCCAGCATTTT